This TCR beta chain was found in a study of cytomegalovirus exposure and HLA in healthy donors. Broader study findings: Sequencing likely generated an artifact that appeared as a cluster of highly shared sequence variants.

PCR amplification relied on 60 Vbeta primers (plus 13 Jbeta primers). TCRdb's copy holds only in-frame clones and misses some; the assay was immunoSEQ multiplex PCR. Here the sample table reports about 170,000 clones. Germline V lookup: CDR1 SQVTM, CDR2 ANQGSEA. The CDR3 runs 14 residues. Trimming removed 2 bases at V and 0 bases at J, with 8 bases between. In the case of this clone: Its specificity is unknown.

The source material was PBMCs. The sequence derives from a woman aged 18-29 years in good health and CMV-seropositive. V is TRBV29-1 and J is TRBJ2-1, with D perhaps matching TRBD1 (5 bases). In DNA, the CDR3 is TGCAGCGTTGAAATAGGGGTCTCCTACAATGAGCAGTTCTTC. Its protein product is CSVEIGVSYNEQFF.